One sample yielded the 7 T cell receptor beta chains listed below, sequenced in a study of tissue T cells after allogeneic stem cell transplantation. Specified time point: mouse harvest day 7 after allogeneic transplant. Tail vein injection delivered 10^7 T-cell-depleted bone marrow cells and 10^6 splenic CD5+ T cells. Clones were sequenced by immunoSEQ multiplex PCR, and TCRdb holds only the in-frame ones, with some missing. Among roughly 2,300 clones listed, around 55% were seen once. The sequencing input was spleen. These TCRs come from a female BALB/c mouse given C57BL/6 T cells with graft-versus-host disease after an allogeneic hematopoietic cell transplant.

This clone turned up a few times. These gene names are mouse names. The CDR3 end falls 1 residue outside the read, so it is completed with the germline J gene. V gene TRBV3 combines with J gene TRBJ2-7; 9 bases are a match to TRBD2. With 2 bases clipped from V and 3 bases from J, the junction kept 2 bases outside the gene matches. Germline CDR1 is SNHLY and CDR2 is FYNGKV (reference sequence). The CDR3 sequence is 14 residues long. The sequenced part of the CDR3 DNA is TGTGCCAGCAGCTTAAACTGGGGGGTCTATGAACAGTAC. This translates into CASSLNWGVYEQY. The complete CDR3 reads CASSLNWGVYEQYF.

As regards this clone: Gene names follow the mouse nomenclature. With the read ending 1 residue before the CDR3 end, the germline J gene is used to fill in that end. V is TRBV13-1 and J is TRBJ2-7; 7 bases agree with TRBD2. Germline CDR1 NSHNY, CDR2 SYGAGN. The junction had 8 bases not matched to a gene; V was cut back by 7 bases and J by 7 bases. This CDR3 contains 12 residues. The covered CDR3 bases are TGTGCCAGCGGTGCGGGGGGGGGAGAACAGTAC. It specifies CASGAGGGEQY. The complete CDR3 sequence is CASGAGGGEQYF.

To note about this clone: Mouse gene names and germline throughout. Read sequence stops 1 residue before the CDR3 end, and the germline J gene provides the missing end. The genes are TRBV13-2 and TRBJ2-3, with D perhaps matching TRBD1 (6 bases). V was pared by 5 bases and J by 3 bases, with 13 bases between. CDR1 NNHNN and CDR2 SYGAGS come from the germline V gene (reference sequence). The CDR3 has 14 amino acids. CDR3 amino acids: CASGTGRGAETLYF. The CDR3 bases that were read are TGTGCCAGCGGAACAGGGAGAGGGGCAGAAACGCTGTAT.

With respect to this clone: These gene names are mouse names. The CDR3 end is not reached by the read, which stops 1 residue before it; the germline J gene fills it in. The chain is built from TRBV1 and TRBJ2-4; 10 bases are a match to TRBD2. V lost 3 bases to trimming and J lost 0 bases; unmatched junction nucleotides: 3. Germline lookup yields CDR1 NSQYPW and CDR2 LRSPGD (reference sequence). The CDR3 has 16 amino acids. The CDR3 bases that were read are TGCACCTGCAGTGCGCGGACTGGGGGAAGTCAAAACACCTTGTAC. The encoded protein is CTCSARTGGSQNTLY. The full CDR3 protein reads CTCSARTGGSQNTLYF.

Comments on this clone: Gene names and germline refer to mouse. The CDR3 end falls 1 residue outside the read, so it is completed with the germline J gene. V usage is TRBV16 and J usage is TRBJ1-1, with 7 bases that match TRBD1. CDR1 SGHSA and CDR2 FRNQAP come from the germline V gene. The CDR3 is 14 amino acids. With 6 bases clipped from V and 0 bases from J, the junction kept 4 bases outside the gene matches. This CDR3 is CASSRQGANTEVFF. The sequenced part of the CDR3 DNA is TGTGCAAGCAGTCGACAGGGAGCAAACACAGAAGTCTTC.

A note on this clone: Each gene name is a mouse one. CDR3 amino acids: CASSFKYEQYF. CDR3 DNA, as far as it was read: TGTGCCAGCAGCTTTAAATATGAACAGTAC. The rearrangement joins TRBV3 to TRBJ2-7; unclear D gene. The missing CDR3 end, 1 residue past where the read stops, is filled in from the germline J gene. The V end was cut by 3 bases, the J end by 4 bases, with 4 bases between. Germline loops: CDR1 SNHLY, CDR2 FYNGKV (reference sequence). The CDR3 spans 11 residues. Full variable domain (remainder filled in from reference TRBV3 and TRBJ2-7): GPKVLQIPSHQIIDMGQMVTLNCDPVSNHLYFYWYKQILGQQMEFLVNFYNGKVMEKSKLFKDQFSVERPDGSYFTLKIQPTALEDSAVYFCASSFKYEQYFGPGTRLTVL.

With regard to this clone: Each gene name is a mouse one. From the germline J gene comes the end of the CDR3, since the read stops 1 residue before it. The J gene is TRBJ1-4, the V gene TRBV19; 11 bases line up with TRBD1. Losses at the gene ends were 4 bases for V and 1 base for J; bases not matched to a gene: 3. The CDR3 runs to 16 residues. Germline assignment: CDR1 FNHDT and CDR2 SITEND (reference sequence). Incomplete CDR3 DNA: TGTGCCAGCAGTTCCGGGACAGGGGGTTCCAACGAAAGATTATTT. It yields the protein CASSSGTGGSNERLF. The CDR3 as a whole reads CASSSGTGGSNERLFF.